This T cell receptor (beta chain) is drawn from a study of Graves' ophthalmopathy and Graves' hyperthyroidism. Amplified TCR beta CDR3 regions were obtained using RNA transcripts as template. Investigators did first-round RT-PCR with HTBI primers, then second-round multiplex PCR. Each CDR3 protein is one row after TCRdb ran MiXCR on the multiplex PCR reads. Of about 340,000 distinct CDR3 sequences in the sample, under 20% were seen once. Trimming cost V 0 bases and J 8 bases, with 11 bases left between them. CDR3 size: 14 residues. The V gene's germline CDR1 is MNHEY and CDR2 SMNVEV (reference sequence). This clonotype was recorded many times.

The specimen was peripheral blood. The chain has TRBV27 and TRBJ1-5; maybe TRBD1 (5 bases). The clonotype originates from an adult man with Graves' ophthalmopathy. CDR3 in amino acids: CASSLSGGKEPQHF. The CDR3 DNA sequence: TGTGCCAGCAGTTTATCTGGGGGGAAGGAGCCCCAGCATTTT.